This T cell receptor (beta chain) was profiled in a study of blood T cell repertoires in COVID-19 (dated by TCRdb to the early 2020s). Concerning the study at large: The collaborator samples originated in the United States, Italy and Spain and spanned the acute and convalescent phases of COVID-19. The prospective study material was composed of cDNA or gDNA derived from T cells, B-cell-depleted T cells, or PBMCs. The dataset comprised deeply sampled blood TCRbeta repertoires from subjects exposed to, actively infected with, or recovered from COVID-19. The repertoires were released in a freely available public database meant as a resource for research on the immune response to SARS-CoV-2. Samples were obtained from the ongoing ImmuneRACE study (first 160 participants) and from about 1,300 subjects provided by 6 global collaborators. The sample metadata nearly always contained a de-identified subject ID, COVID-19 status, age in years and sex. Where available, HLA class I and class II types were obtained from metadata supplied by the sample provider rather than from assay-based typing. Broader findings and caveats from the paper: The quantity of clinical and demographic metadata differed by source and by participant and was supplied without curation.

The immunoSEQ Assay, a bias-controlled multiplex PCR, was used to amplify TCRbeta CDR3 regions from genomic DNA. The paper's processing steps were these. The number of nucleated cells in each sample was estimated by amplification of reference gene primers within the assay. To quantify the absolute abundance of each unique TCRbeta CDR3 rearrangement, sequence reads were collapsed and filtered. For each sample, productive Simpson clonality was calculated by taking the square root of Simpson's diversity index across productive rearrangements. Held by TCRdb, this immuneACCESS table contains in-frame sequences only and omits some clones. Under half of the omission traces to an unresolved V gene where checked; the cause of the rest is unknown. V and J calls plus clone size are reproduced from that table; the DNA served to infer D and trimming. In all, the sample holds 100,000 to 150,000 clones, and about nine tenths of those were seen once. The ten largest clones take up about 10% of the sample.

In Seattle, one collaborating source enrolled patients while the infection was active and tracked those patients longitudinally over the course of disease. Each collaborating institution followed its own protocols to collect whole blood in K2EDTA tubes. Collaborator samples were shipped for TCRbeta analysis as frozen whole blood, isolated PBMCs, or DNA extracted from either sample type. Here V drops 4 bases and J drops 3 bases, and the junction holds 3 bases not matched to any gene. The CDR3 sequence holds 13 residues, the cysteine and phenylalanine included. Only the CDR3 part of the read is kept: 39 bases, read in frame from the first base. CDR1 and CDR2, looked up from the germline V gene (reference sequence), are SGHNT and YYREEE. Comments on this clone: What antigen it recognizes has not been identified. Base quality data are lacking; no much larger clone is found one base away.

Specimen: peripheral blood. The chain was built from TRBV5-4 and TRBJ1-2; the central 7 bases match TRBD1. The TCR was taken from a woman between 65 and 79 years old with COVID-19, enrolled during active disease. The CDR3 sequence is CASSPGGDYGYTF. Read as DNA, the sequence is TGTGCCAGCAGCCCAGGGGGAGACTATGGCTACACCTTC.